This T cell receptor (beta chain) comes out of a study of beta chain features in type 1 diabetes (dated by TCRdb to 2017 to 2018). In terms of the full investigation: Patients and healthy donors did not differ in mean age, gender distribution, total cell number or subset yield. In the study, TCRB repertoires of sorted circulating CD4+ T cell subsets from recently diagnosed type 1 diabetes patients were compared with those of matched healthy donors. Naive and central memory subsets were obtained from all 28 donors, but regulatory and stem cell-like memory subsets were isolated from only 8 patients and roughly eight healthy donors. A total of roughly 110 million sorted cells were examined across all samples, and the number of cells per subset was strongly correlated with RNA yield. Results and caveats for the whole study, not just this receptor: PCR may preferentially amplify shorter templates, but because patient and control samples were amplified and corrected together, any resulting skew would affect both groups equally. A moderate but significant shortening of TCRB CDR3 length was observed in type 1 diabetes patients in all four CD4+ subsets. Because small numbers of individuals were included in the HLA sub-analyses, any influence of HLA type on TCRB rearrangement was left unresolved. At VDJ recombination sites, patients with type 1 diabetes made fewer insertions and deleted more nucleotides, a pattern implying thymic rearrangement abnormalities. Because cDNA was sequenced instead of genomic DNA, highly expressing activated cells could be over-represented, though the groups showed no difference in activation or CD3 levels. Naive, central memory and regulatory TCRB repertoires appeared to be more similar among patients than among healthy donors.

A single peripheral blood draw of around 120 mL on average was collected from each donor into heparinised tubes. Using a panel that included CD45RO, CCR7, CD25, CD127, CD95 and CD27, naive, central memory, regulatory and stem cell-like memory CD4+ T cells were sorted on a BD FACSAria II. A purity above 98% was achieved for all sorted populations. Right away, PBMCs were isolated by Lymphoprep density gradient centrifugation and were stained directly, with no culture step. To minimize batch effects, samples were stained and sorted in pairs, one healthy donor with one patient per experiment. There are a few counts of this clone. Its antigen remains unidentified. It has no much larger one-base neighbor in the sample; base qualities were not kept. The entire amount of isolated RNA was reverse transcribed using the High Capacity cDNA Reverse Transcription Kit, so the sequenced TCRB transcripts were expressed ones. Deep immunoSEQ sequencing was applied to naive, central memory and regulatory T cell samples, giving an average of around 4 million total reads per sample. After sorted cells were lysed in RLT buffer, RNA was extracted with DNase-treated RNeasy Micro or Mini kits, with the choice depending on cell number. Each cell subset was processed on its own to prevent cross-contamination, while patient and healthy donor samples were processed together. The immunoSEQ multiplex PCR was used to amplify TCRB sequences from cDNA, yielding 87-bp fragments that span the CDR3 region. Amplicons were sequenced on the Illumina HiSeq platform. The authors' analysis ran thus. PCR bias was corrected computationally using synthetic template baselines, and reads within Hamming distance 2 were collapsed, with unmergeable singletons discarded. Reads were aligned against IMGT to assign V, D and J genes, CDR3 length and insertions or deletions at six rearrangement sites. Within each subset, clonotype counts were normalized to the number of sorted cells before true diversity and Gini coefficients were calculated with the tcR R package. The overlap coefficient, calculated on TCRB nucleotide sequences, was used to quantify repertoire sharing. As a proxy for the pre-selection repertoire, out-of-frame TCRB sequences from naive cells were analyzed. Held by TCRdb, this immuneACCESS table contains in-frame sequences only and omits some clones. Under half of the omission traces to an unresolved V gene where checked; the cause of the rest is unknown. The V and J calls and clone size were taken over from that table, and D and trimming were inferred from the DNA. The sample has under 400,000 clones on record, over 9.5% of them singletons. The top ten clonotypes cover approximately 0.01% of the sample.

The V end gives up 5 bases and the J end 7 bases, leaving 10 bases in the junction not matched to a gene. From its cysteine to its phenylalanine, the CDR3 spans 16 amino acids. Only the CDR3 part of the read is kept: 48 bases, read in frame from the first base. CDR1 SEHNR and CDR2 FQNEAQ were looked up in the germline V gene (reference sequence). The chain links TRBV7-9 with TRBJ1-6, and 8 bases in between align with TRBD1. This clonotype was sampled from a woman in her late teens or twenties with type 1 diabetes. Source material: naive CD4+ T cells from blood. The intended sense of this specimen's cell subset or site label: true naive CD4+ T cells. The DNA reads TGTGCCAGCAGCATCCCCCCTTACAGGGGGAATTCACCCCTCCACTTT. This yields the protein CASSIPPYRGNSPLHF.